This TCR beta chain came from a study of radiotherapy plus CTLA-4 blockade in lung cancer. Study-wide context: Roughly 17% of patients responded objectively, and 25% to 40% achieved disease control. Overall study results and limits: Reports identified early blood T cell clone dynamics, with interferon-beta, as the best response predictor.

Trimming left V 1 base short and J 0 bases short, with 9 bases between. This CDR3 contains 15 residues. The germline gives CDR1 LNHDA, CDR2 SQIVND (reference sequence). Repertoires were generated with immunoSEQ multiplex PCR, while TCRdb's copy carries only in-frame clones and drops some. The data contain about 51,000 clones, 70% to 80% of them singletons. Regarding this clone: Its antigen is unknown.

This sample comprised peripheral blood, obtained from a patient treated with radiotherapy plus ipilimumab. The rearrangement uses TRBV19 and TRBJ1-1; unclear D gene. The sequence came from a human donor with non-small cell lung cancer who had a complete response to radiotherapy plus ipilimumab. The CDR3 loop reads CASSIVPGMNTEAFF. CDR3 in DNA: TGTGCCAGTAGTATAGTCCCGGGGATGAACACTGAAGCTTTCTTT.